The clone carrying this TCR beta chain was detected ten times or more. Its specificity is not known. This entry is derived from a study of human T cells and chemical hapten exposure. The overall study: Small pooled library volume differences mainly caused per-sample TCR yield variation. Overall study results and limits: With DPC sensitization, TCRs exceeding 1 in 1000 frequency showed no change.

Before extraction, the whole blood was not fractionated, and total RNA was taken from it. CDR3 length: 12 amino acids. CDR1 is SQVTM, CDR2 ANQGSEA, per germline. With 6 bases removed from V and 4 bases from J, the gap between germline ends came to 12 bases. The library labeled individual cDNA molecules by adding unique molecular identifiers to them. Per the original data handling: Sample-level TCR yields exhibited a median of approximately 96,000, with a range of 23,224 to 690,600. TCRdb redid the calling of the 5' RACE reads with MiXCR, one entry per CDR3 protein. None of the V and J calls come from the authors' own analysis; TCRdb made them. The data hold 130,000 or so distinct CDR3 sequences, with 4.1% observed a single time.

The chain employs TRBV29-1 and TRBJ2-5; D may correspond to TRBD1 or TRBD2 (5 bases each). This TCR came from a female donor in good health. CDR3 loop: CSVNGGGETQYF. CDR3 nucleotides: TGCAGCGTGAATGGTGGGGGAGAGACCCAGTACTTC.